The 5 T cell receptor beta chains given below trace back to one sample, sequenced in a study of shared clonotypes between healthy human individuals (dated by TCRdb to 2018 to 2021). Libraries came from the immunoSEQ multiplex PCR assay. As stored in TCRdb, this immuneACCESS dataset retains in-frame rearrangements with V and J assigned. A fraction of the clones does not appear; measured against another copy, unresolved V genes explain less than half of the discrepancy, and the remainder lacks a known reason. This sample comprises 2.5 million or so clones, approximately 92% of them detected only once. More than 0.12% of the sample is taken by the ten largest. Sequencing used naive CD4+ T cells sorted from blood. The sample's cell subset or site label is to be understood as: CD45RA+ positively selected. Receptor source: a man in his late teens or twenties in good health.

The chain uses TRBV10-2 and TRBJ2-3, with 9 bases aligning to TRBD2. This CDR3 is built from 16 residues. Germline CDR1 reads WSHSY; CDR2 reads SAAADI. Trimming at V came to 1 base and at J to 1 base, leaving 3 bases not matched to a gene. Here the CDR3 reads CASSEFGGGGTDTQYF. The CDR3 region has the DNA TGCGCCAGCAGTGAGTTCGGCGGGGGGGGCACAGATACGCAGTATTTT.

The rearrangement joins TRBV7-8 to TRBJ1-4; possible D gene TRBD1, 6 bases. This CDR3 is 20 amino acids long. Germline V CDR1 and CDR2: SGHVS, FQNEAQ. V was pared by 1 base and J by 3 bases, with 24 bases between. In DNA, the CDR3 is TGTGCCAGCAGCTTAGAGGCGGGGGGGCCCCGCGGCAGCCCTAATGAAAAACTGTTTTTT. It codes for CASSLEAGGPRGSPNEKLFF.

In its sample, this clone was seen once. The V and J genes are TRBV28 and TRBJ1-2; 8 nucleotides align to TRBD1. Trimming at V came to 7 bases and at J to 8 bases, leaving 9 bases not matched to a gene. Germline loops: CDR1 MDHEN, CDR2 SYDVKM. The CDR3 runs to 13 residues. The CDR3 DNA is TGTGCCAGCAACCGACAGGGGTGGGACGGCTACACCTTC. This codes for CASNRQGWDGYTF.

This sequence joins TRBV29-1 and TRBJ2-3, with 11 bases identical to TRBD2. V trimming: 1 base; J trimming: 1 base; junction bases outside the gene matches: 4. This CDR3 is 16 amino acids long. Germline V lookup: CDR1 SQVTM, CDR2 ANQGSEA. CDR3 sequence: CSVEGLAGRRTDTQYF. DNA for the CDR3: TGCAGCGTTGAAGGACTAGCGGGAAGGCGCACAGATACGCAGTATTTT.

This chain links TRBV5-6 with TRBJ2-2; D possibly corresponds to TRBD1 (5 bases). Trimming took 1 base from V and 5 from J, leaving 12 bases between them. Germline V gives CDR1 SGHDT, CDR2 YYEEEE. The length of the CDR3 is 15 residues. CDR3 in amino acids: CASSLWGFPTGELFF. The CDR3, as DNA: TGTGCCAGCAGCTTGTGGGGCTTTCCAACCGGGGAGCTGTTTTTT.